This T cell receptor beta chain appears in the sequencing data of a study of T cell repertoires in cytomegalovirus infection. Study-wide background: The public TCR beta signatures pointed to both CMV infection and matching HLA type. Study conclusions and caveats: Ex vivo, HLA-C-restricted CMV-specific TCR beta clonotypes prevailed over the rest of the response.

The CDR3 length is 17 residues. The germline V gene encodes CDR1 MNHEY and CDR2 SVGAGI. Trimming removed 0 bases from V and 4 bases from J, with 16 bases in between. TCRdb ran MiXCR on the reads and lists one entry per CDR3 protein. The sample has around 630,000 distinct CDR3 sequences, 20% to 25% seen once. A note on this clonotype: The antigen remains unidentified. A much larger clonotype is one base distant, so this may be a read error.

This clonotype was sampled from a human donor in good health (CMV status not recorded). Some clones in this sample may be carry-over from other donors' samples. The chain uses TRBV6-5 and TRBJ2-1, with D possibly being TRBD2 (6 bases). Sequencing was carried out using CD8+ T cells from PBMCs. For the CDR3, the DNA is TGTGCCAGCAGTTACTCCCTAGCGACATTAGGTTACAATGAGCAGTTCTTC. Protein product: CASSYSLATLGYNEQFF.